This TCR beta chain was sequenced in a study of CD8 T cells in Susac syndrome. Sequencing of TCR beta was carried out in blood CD8+ and CD4+ T cells. Treatment-naive patients with stable or active relapsing-remitting disease were the multiple sclerosis controls. Germline V gene data show CDR1 as MDHEN and CDR2 as SYDVKM. This CDR3 comprises 11 residues. A quantity of 0.5 to 1 ug RNA underwent reverse transcription using random hexamers. Across 54 Vbeta and 13 Jbeta, immunoSEQ multiplex PCR amplified TCR beta CDR3. Each CDR3 protein gets one entry after TCRdb re-called the immunoSEQ multiplex PCR reads with MiXCR. The sample has approximately 300,000 distinct CDR3 sequences; 65% to 90% are singletons. Note on this clonotype: A junction boundary mismatches the germline segment, possibly from a read error.

Specimen: CD8+ T cells from PBMCs. The source is a human donor with multiple sclerosis. J is TRBJ1-5 and V is TRBV28; D uncertain. The CDR3 sequence: CASGLNQPQHF. CDR3 DNA: TGTGCCAGCGGTTTAAATCAGCCCCAGCATTTT.